Listed below are T cell receptor beta chains from one sample, sequenced in a study of T cell responses to AZD1222 COVID-19 vaccine. Here immunoSEQ multiplex PCR was the method, and the copy in TCRdb shows in-frame clones only, minus some. The sample has 89,000 or so clones, 85% to 95% seen once; the top ten hold 25% to 30%. This sample comprised peripheral blood, obtained 28 days after the second AZD1222 dose. All receptors come from an adult who received the AZD1222 COVID-19 vaccine. The CDR3 runs from the conserved cysteine through the conserved F or W. D genes are given only for firm matches. Clone size is shown for a subset of rows, as once, few, many or a class of expanded clone.

size	V	J	D	DNA	CDR3
-	TRBV10-3	TRBJ2-1	-	TGTGCCATCAGTGAGGCACTCAGGGATTACAATGAGCAGTTCTTC	CAISEALRDYNEQFF
-	TRBV18	TRBJ2-2	-	TGTGCCAGCTCCGGGACCACGAACACCGGGGAGCTGTTTTTT	CASSGTTNTGELFF
-	TRBV5-1	TRBJ2-7	-	TGCGCCAGCAGCCTTAAACAGGGTGAACGAGCGAGGAGCTCCTACGAGCAGTACTTC	CASSLKQGERARSSYEQYF
-	TRBV27	TRBJ2-7	-	TGTGCCAGCAGTCCCCCGCGTGGTGCAGGGTTCAACTACGAGCAGTACTTC	CASSPPRGAGFNYEQYF
once	TRBV15	TRBJ2-2	-	TGTGCCACCAGCCTTAGCAAAAACACCGGGGAGCTGTTTTTT	CATSLSKNTGELFF
-	TRBV7-9	TRBJ2-6	-	TGTGCCAGCAGCTTACAGACAGGGAGGAGTGCTGGGGCCAACGTCCTGACTTTC	CASSLQTGRSAGANVLTF
few	TRBV21-1	TRBJ2-6	-	TGTGCCAGCAGCAACCGGGACCATCGAACGGGGGCCAACGTCCTGACTTTC	CASSNRDHRTGANVLTF
-	TRBV10-1	TRBJ2-1	-	TGCGCCAGCAGTTGGAGAAATGAGCAGTTCTTC	CASSWRNEQFF
-	TRBV6-5	TRBJ1-3	-	TGTGCCAGCAGTTACTCGTGGGGGCACTCTGGAAACACCATATATTTT	CASSYSWGHSGNTIYF
-	TRBV4-2	TRBJ2-1	-	TGTGCCAGCAGCCAGGGGGACTCTACCCCGTACAATGAGCAGTTCTTC	CASSQGDSTPYNEQFF
-	TRBV7-3	TRBJ2-2	-	TGTGCCAGCAGCCACGCTTGGGGCTACCTTAACACCGGGGAGCTGTTTTTT	CASSHAWGYLNTGELFF
-	TRBV24-1	TRBJ2-3	TRBD1	TGTGCCACCAGTGATTTGCCGGTCCGACAGGGGGTGGATACGCAGTATTTT	CATSDLPVRQGVDTQYF
-	TRBV2	TRBJ1-6	-	TGTGCCAGCACCCTCGGGATAATGGGGAATTCACCCCTCCACTTT	CASTLGIMGNSPLHF
-	TRBV3-1/TRBV3-2	TRBJ2-2	-	TGTGCCAGCAGCCAAGCCGTGGTTGGCGGGGAGCTGTTTTTT	CASSQAVVGGELFF
-	TRBV25-1	TRBJ1-5	-	TGTGCCAGCAGTGAATCCACAGGGATCAATCAGCCCCAGCATTTT	CASSESTGINQPQHF
-	TRBV6-2/TRBV6-3	TRBJ2-5	-	TGTGCCAGCAGTTCCTTGGACTACCCCGTAGGAGAGACCCAGTACTTC	CASSSLDYPVGETQYF
few	TRBV3-1/TRBV3-2	TRBJ2-7	-	TGTGCCAGCAGCCTCATGGGGGAGCAGTACTTC	CASSLMGEQYF
-	TRBV5-1	TRBJ1-6	TRBD1	TGCGCCAGCAGCTTAAGGCAGGGGGATAATTCACCCCTCCACTTT	CASSLRQGDNSPLHF
-	TRBV7-2	TRBJ1-3	-	TGTGCCAGCAGCTTAAACTCTGGAAACACCATATATTTT	CASSLNSGNTIYF
once	TRBV11-1	TRBJ1-1	-	TGTGCCAGCAGCCTTGGGTGGGAGAACACTGAAGCTTTCTTT	CASSLGWENTEAFF
-	TRBV9	TRBJ2-5	TRBD2	TGTGCCAGCAGCGCCGGACTAGCGGGAGTTCAAGAGACCCAGTACTTC	CASSAGLAGVQETQYF
once	TRBV28	TRBJ2-7	TRBD1	TGTGCCAGCAGTAACAGGGGTGCCTACGAGCAGTACTTC	CASSNRGAYEQYF
-	TRBV7-2	TRBJ2-3	-	TGTGCCAGCAGCTTTGATCCGGTGAGGGGAGATACGCAGTATTTT	CASSFDPVRGDTQYF
-	TRBV19	TRBJ1-1	-	TGTGCCAGTAGTCCGACAGTTATGAACACTGAAGCTTTCTTT	CASSPTVMNTEAFF